These T cell receptor beta chains were read from a single sample in a study of spatial heterogeneity in lung cancer. One entry per CDR3 protein results from TCRdb running MiXCR on the 5' RACE reads. Counted here are 39,000 or so distinct CDR3 sequences, roughly a tenth occurring once; the ten biggest clones make up approximately 17%. Here the sequenced sample was PBMCs, taken at follow-up. All receptors come from a female donor with early-stage non-small cell lung cancer. The CDR3 runs from the conserved cysteine through the conserved F or W. Each record gives: V gene, J gene, CDR3 length, clone size, D gene, CDR3 protein, CDR3 DNA. A D gene is named only where the DNA matches it firmly. Size is omitted from some rows. Given values are once, few, many or a class for expanded clones.

V: TRBV30; J: TRBJ2-1; length: 15; size: few; D: NA; CDR3: CAWSGGGGAGNEQFF; DNA: TGTGCCTGGAGTGGCGGAGGGGGCGCAGGCAATGAGCAGTTCTTC
V: TRBV30; J: TRBJ2-7; length: 14; size: few; D: NA; CDR3: CAWSRRAGEGEQYF; DNA: TGTGCCTGGAGTCGGCGGGCAGGGGAGGGCGAGCAGTACTTC
V: TRBV19; J: TRBJ2-3; length: 13; size: few; D: NA; CDR3: CASSGPAVDTQYF; DNA: TGTGCCAGTTCAGGCCCTGCTGTGGATACGCAGTATTTT
V: TRBV6-5; J: TRBJ2-1; length: 13; size: NA; D: NA; CDR3: CASLSDSNNEQFF; DNA: TGTGCCAGCCTGTCGGACTCGAACAATGAGCAGTTCTTC
V: TRBV5-1; J: TRBJ1-6; length: 16; size: many; D: TRBD1; CDR3: CASSLDRGRSISPLHF; DNA: TGCGCCAGCAGCTTGGACAGGGGGCGTTCAATTTCACCCCTCCACTTT
V: TRBV28; J: TRBJ1-2; length: 15; size: few; D: TRBD1; CDR3: CASSFAQGGNYGYTF; DNA: TGTGCCAGCAGTTTTGCACAGGGGGGGAACTATGGCTACACCTTC
V: TRBV19; J: TRBJ1-5; length: 13; size: NA; D: NA; CDR3: CASSSGLNQPQHF; DNA: TGTGCCAGTAGTTCAGGCCTGAATCAGCCCCAGCATTTT
V: TRBV6-2/TRBV6-3; J: TRBJ2-3; length: 14; size: many; D: NA; CDR3: CASSYVAGADTQYF; DNA: TGTGCCAGCAGTTACGTGGCAGGGGCAGATACGCAGTATTTT
V: TRBV18; J: TRBJ2-3; length: 16; size: many; D: NA; CDR3: CASSPRQTIRTDTQYF; DNA: TGTGCCAGCTCACCACGACAAACCATAAGGACAGATACGCAGTATTTT
V: TRBV11-3; J: TRBJ2-1; length: 12; size: NA; D: TRBD2; CDR3: CASSPGGPEQFF; DNA: TGTGCCAGCAGCCCGGGAGGCCCCGAGCAGTTCTTC
V: TRBV28; J: TRBJ1-3; length: 17; size: many; D: TRBD1; CDR3: CASSSGQGGPSGNTIYF; DNA: TGTGCCAGCAGTTCGGGACAGGGGGGACCCTCTGGAAACACCATATATTTT
V: TRBV7-9; J: TRBJ2-7; length: 14; size: many; D: NA; CDR3: CASSPRVGSDEQYF; DNA: TGTGCCAGCAGCCCTAGGGTTGGGTCGGACGAGCAGTACTTC
V: TRBV4-1; J: TRBJ2-3; length: 14; size: few; D: NA; CDR3: CASSQDMRWDTQYF; DNA: TGCGCCAGCAGCCAAGATATGCGCTGGGATACGCAGTATTTT
V: TRBV10-2; J: TRBJ1-4; length: 13; size: NA; D: NA; CDR3: CASSRDASSGLFF; DNA: TGCGCCAGCAGCCGGGACGCGTCAAGTGGGCTGTTTTTT
V: TRBV7-2; J: TRBJ1-5; length: 15; size: few; D: NA; CDR3: CASSLTGISNQPQHF; DNA: TGTGCCAGCAGCTTAACAGGGATCAGCAATCAGCCCCAGCATTTT
V: TRBV9; J: TRBJ2-2; length: 17; size: few; D: NA; CDR3: CASSVARTKPNTGELFF; DNA: TGTGCCAGCAGCGTAGCCCGGACTAAACCTAACACCGGGGAGCTGTTTTTT
V: TRBV12-3/TRBV12-4; J: TRBJ2-3; length: 14; size: NA; D: NA; CDR3: CASSLSARTDTQYF; DNA: TGTGCCAGCAGTTTGTCCGCGAGGACAGATACGCAGTATTTT
V: TRBV7-3; J: TRBJ2-1; length: 13; size: many; D: NA; CDR3: CASSLAGENEQFF; DNA: TGTGCCAGCAGCTTAGCTGGGGAGAATGAGCAGTTCTTC
V: TRBV15; J: TRBJ2-7; length: 13; size: few; D: NA; CDR3: CATSRDLAYEQYF; DNA: TGTGCCACCAGCAGAGACTTAGCCTACGAGCAGTACTTC
V: TRBV7-2; J: TRBJ2-1; length: 13; size: many; D: NA; CDR3: CASSLGQFNEQFF; DNA: TGTGCCAGCAGCTTAGGGCAGTTCAATGAGCAGTTCTTC
V: TRBV9; J: TRBJ2-3; length: 16; size: many; D: TRBD2; CDR3: CASSVVGLAVTDTQYF; DNA: TGTGCCAGCAGCGTAGTGGGACTAGCGGTCACAGATACGCAGTATTTT
V: TRBV29-1; J: TRBJ2-3; length: 15; size: many; D: TRBD1; CDR3: CSVWDRVLTTDTQYF; DNA: TGCAGCGTTTGGGACAGGGTGCTTACCACAGATACGCAGTATTTT
V: TRBV30; J: TRBJ2-4; length: 12; size: many; D: NA; CDR3: CAWIGTGNIQYF; DNA: TGTGCCTGGATCGGAACAGGGAACATTCAGTACTTC
V: TRBV6-1; J: TRBJ1-6; length: 14; size: few; D: NA; CDR3: CASKYDSWDSPLHF; DNA: TGTGCCAGCAAATATGACAGCTGGGATTCACCCCTCCACTTT
V: TRBV12-3/TRBV12-4; J: TRBJ1-2; length: 15; size: NA; D: NA; CDR3: CASSSPHTAQYGYTF; DNA: TGTGCCAGCAGTTCGCCCCATACCGCCCAATATGGCTACACCTTC
V: TRBV18; J: TRBJ2-7; length: 15; size: many; D: NA; CDR3: CASSPLTGSGYEQYF; DNA: TGTGCCAGCTCACCCCTAACGGGGAGTGGGTACGAGCAGTACTTC
V: TRBV2; J: TRBJ2-5; length: 18; size: few; D: NA; CDR3: CASSEAPESMRSQETQYF; DNA: TGTGCCAGCAGTGAAGCGCCAGAGTCGATGCGGTCACAAGAGACCCAGTACTTC
V: TRBV18; J: TRBJ1-5; length: 14; size: many; D: NA; CDR3: CASSPTGQNQPQHF; DNA: TGTGCCAGCTCACCCACAGGGCAGAATCAGCCCCAGCATTTT
V: TRBV11-2; J: TRBJ2-5; length: 15; size: few; D: TRBD2; CDR3: CASSLVGTSGETQYF; DNA: TGTGCCAGCAGCTTAGTAGGGACTAGCGGCGAGACCCAGTACTTC
V: TRBV7-2; J: TRBJ2-5; length: 12; size: NA; D: NA; CDR3: CASSSVQETQYF; DNA: TGTGCCAGCAGCTCCGTCCAAGAGACCCAGTACTTC
V: TRBV6-1; J: TRBJ2-7; length: 14; size: NA; D: NA; CDR3: CASSEEPRSYEQYF; DNA: TGTGCCAGCAGTGAAGAACCGAGGTCCTACGAGCAGTACTTC
V: TRBV7-8; J: TRBJ1-5; length: 16; size: few; D: NA; CDR3: CASSLIRTVSNQPQHF; DNA: TGTGCCAGCAGCTTAATACGGACAGTTAGCAATCAGCCCCAGCATTTT
V: TRBV10-3; J: TRBJ1-5; length: 15; size: few; D: NA; CDR3: CAISDGQGSNQPQHF; DNA: TGTGCCATCAGTGACGGCCAGGGTAGCAATCAGCCCCAGCATTTT
V: TRBV19; J: TRBJ2-2; length: 14; size: many; D: TRBD1; CDR3: CASSWDRVAGELFF; DNA: TGTGCCAGTAGTTGGGACAGGGTCGCCGGGGAGCTGTTTTTT
V: TRBV7-2; J: TRBJ2-7; length: 14; size: few; D: NA; CDR3: CASTQGGFSYEQYF; DNA: TGTGCCAGTACCCAGGGGGGCTTCTCCTACGAGCAGTACTTC
V: TRBV7-2; J: TRBJ2-7; length: 13; size: many; D: NA; CDR3: CASSLGLILEQYF; DNA: TGTGCCAGCAGCCTTGGACTAATCCTCGAGCAGTACTTC
V: TRBV3-1; J: TRBJ2-7; length: 15; size: many; D: TRBD2; CDR3: CASSPSSGGGRGQYF; DNA: TGTGCCAGCAGCCCCTCTAGCGGGGGGGGACGAGGGCAGTACTTC
V: TRBV9; J: TRBJ2-1; length: 17; size: NA; D: TRBD2; CDR3: CASSPGTSGARYNEQFF; DNA: TGTGCCAGCAGCCCCGGGACTAGCGGGGCCCGCTACAATGAGCAGTTCTTC
V: TRBV6-5; J: TRBJ1-6; length: 15; size: NA; D: NA; CDR3: CASTLLASRGSPLHF; DNA: TGTGCCAGCACCCTACTAGCCTCTCGGGGATCACCCCTCCACTTT
V: TRBV12-3/TRBV12-4; J: TRBJ2-1; length: 15; size: many; D: NA; CDR3: CASSLAQGSYNEQFF; DNA: TGTGCCAGCAGTTTAGCGCAGGGTTCCTACAATGAGCAGTTCTTC
V: TRBV3-1; J: TRBJ1-3; length: 14; size: few; D: NA; CDR3: CASSPSHSGNTIYF; DNA: TGTGCCAGCAGCCCGAGCCACTCTGGAAACACCATATATTTT
V: TRBV2; J: TRBJ2-7; length: 14; size: many; D: TRBD2; CDR3: CASTGDYVFGEQYF; DNA: TGTGCCAGTACGGGGGACTACGTCTTTGGAGAGCAGTACTTC
V: TRBV11-2; J: TRBJ2-3; length: 18; size: few; D: TRBD2; CDR3: CANSLGLAGARSTDTQYF; DNA: TGTGCCAACAGCCTCGGACTAGCGGGGGCTCGAAGCACAGATACGCAGTATTTT
V: TRBV7-9; J: TRBJ2-3; length: 14; size: few; D: TRBD1; CDR3: CASSRTGAGDTQYF; DNA: TGTGCCAGCAGCCGGACAGGGGCCGGAGATACGCAGTATTTT
V: TRBV7-6; J: TRBJ2-5; length: 15; size: many; D: TRBD1; CDR3: CASSADRGQKETQYF; DNA: TGTGCCAGCAGCGCTGACAGGGGGCAAAAAGAGACCCAGTACTTC
V: TRBV5-1; J: TRBJ2-2; length: 13; size: many; D: NA; CDR3: CASRFRRAGELFF; DNA: NA
V: TRBV20-1; J: TRBJ1-5; length: 12; size: NA; D: NA; CDR3: CSAPRGNQPQHF; DNA: TGCAGTGCGCCGCGGGGCAATCAGCCCCAGCATTTT
V: TRBV5-6; J: TRBJ2-5; length: 13; size: few; D: NA; CDR3: CASSFEIQETQYF; DNA: TGTGCCAGCAGCTTTGAGATCCAAGAGACCCAGTACTTC
V: TRBV12-3/TRBV12-4; J: TRBJ2-7; length: 14; size: many; D: TRBD1; CDR3: CASRSGTGDYEQYF; DNA: TGTGCCAGCAGGTCCGGGACAGGAGACTACGAGCAGTACTTC
V: TRBV7-2; J: TRBJ2-3; length: 18; size: few; D: NA; CDR3: CASSLVGLLRRRTDTQYF; DNA: TGTGCCAGCAGCTTAGTTGGACTACTCAGGCGGAGGACAGATACGCAGTATTTT
V: TRBV5-6; J: TRBJ2-3; length: 15; size: NA; D: TRBD2; CDR3: CASSSLAGATDTQYF; DNA: TGTGCCAGCAGCTCACTAGCGGGGGCTACAGATACGCAGTATTTT
V: TRBV5-4; J: TRBJ1-4; length: 16; size: few; D: NA; CDR3: CASSFFLGSGAEKLFF; DNA: TGTGCCAGCAGCTTTTTTCTGGGCTCGGGGGCCGAAAAACTGTTTTTT
V: TRBV5-1; J: TRBJ2-6; length: 14; size: NA; D: NA; CDR3: CASSGQGNANVLTF; DNA: TGCGCCAGCAGCGGGCAGGGGAATGCCAACGTCCTGACTTTC
V: TRBV2; J: TRBJ2-4; length: 14; size: many; D: NA; CDR3: CASSEVTSRGIQYF; DNA: TGTGCCAGCAGTGAAGTAACGTCTAGAGGCATTCAGTACTTC
V: TRBV28; J: TRBJ1-1; length: 15; size: many; D: NA; CDR3: CASSSALAGKVEAFF; DNA: TGTGCCAGCAGTTCCGCTCTTGCAGGGAAAGTTGAAGCTTTCTTT
V: TRBV11-2; J: TRBJ2-5; length: 16; size: many; D: TRBD2; CDR3: CASSSYSGGSGKTQYF; DNA: TGTGCCAGCAGCTCTTATAGCGGGGGGAGCGGGAAGACCCAGTACTTC
V: TRBV5-4; J: TRBJ2-5; length: 12; size: NA; D: NA; CDR3: CASSLTGETQYF; DNA: TGTGCCAGCAGCTTGACGGGGGAGACCCAGTACTTC
V: TRBV23-1; J: TRBJ2-7; length: 12; size: NA; D: NA; CDR3: CASSQLSHEQYF; DNA: TGCGCCAGCAGTCAATTAAGCCACGAGCAGTACTTC
V: TRBV14; J: TRBJ1-1; length: 16; size: NA; D: NA; CDR3: CASSQGGGPSYTEAFF; DNA: TGTGCCAGCAGCCAAGGGGGCGGACCCTCGTACACTGAAGCTTTCTTT